This T cell receptor (beta chain) was profiled in a study of blood T cell repertoires in COVID-19 (TCRdb year 2020). Study-level background: The collaborator samples originated in the United States, Italy and Spain and spanned the acute and convalescent phases of COVID-19. The material from the prospective study consisted of cDNA or gDNA derived from T cells, B-cell-depleted T cells, or PBMCs. The dataset comprised deeply sampled blood TCRbeta repertoires from subjects exposed to, actively infected with, or recovered from COVID-19. A freely available public database, intended as a resource for researchers studying the immune response to SARS-CoV-2, is where the repertoires were released. The samples were drawn from the first 160 participants of the ongoing ImmuneRACE study and from about 1,200 subjects provided by 6 global collaborators. A de-identified subject ID, COVID-19 status, age in years and sex were almost always included in the sample metadata. HLA class I and class II types, where available, came from metadata supplied by the sample provider rather than from assay-based typing.

TCRbeta CDR3 regions were amplified from genomic DNA by means of the immunoSEQ Assay, a bias-controlled multiplex PCR. As for the original processing: Within the assay, amplification of reference gene primers was used to estimate how many nucleated cells each sample contained. To quantify the absolute abundance of each unique TCRbeta CDR3 rearrangement, sequence reads were collapsed and filtered. For each sample, productive Simpson clonality was calculated as the square root of Simpson's diversity index over productive rearrangements. What TCRdb holds here is the immuneACCESS table cut down to in-frame rearrangements. Part of the clones is not present; checked against another copy, under half of the missing clones reflect an unresolved V gene, and the others are unexplained. The V and J calls and clone size were taken over from that table, and D and trimming were inferred from the DNA. This sample comprises around 130,000 clones, over 85% of them detected only once. Under 4.5% of the sample is taken by the ten largest.

Comments on this clone: Its antigen has not been determined. Base qualities are not provided; no much larger clone lies one nucleotide away.

The cysteine opens and the phenylalanine closes a CDR3 of 13 amino acids. Solely the CDR3 DNA is kept, with 39 bases framed from the first base. The germline V gene (reference sequence) yields LNHDA for CDR1 and SQIVND for CDR2. V is trimmed back by 7 bases and J by 4 bases, and the junction contains 3 bases that no gene match accounts for. Study-wide conclusions, independent of this receptor: The amount of clinical and demographic metadata varied by source and participant and was provided uncurated.

The collaborating institutions used their own protocols to collect whole blood in K2EDTA tubes. For TCRbeta analysis, collaborators shipped samples as frozen whole blood, isolated PBMCs, or DNA extracted from either of those sample types. Sequenced: peripheral blood. This sequence originates from a man aged 45-60 years with active COVID-19. Recombination connected TRBV19 to TRBJ1-1, with TRBD1 identical over 10 junction bases. For the CDR3, the sequence is CASNDRGPTEAFF. The DNA reads as follows: TGTGCCAGTAACGACAGGGGGCCCACTGAAGCTTTCTTT.